Presented here are 18 T cell receptor beta chains from one specimen sequenced in a study of T-cell memory formation after mild COVID-19. TCRdb called the 5' RACE reads again in MiXCR, with one record for every CDR3 protein. The sample holds approximately 210,000 distinct CDR3 sequences, around 25% seen once. The sample consisted of PBMCs or a T cell subset sorted from them (not recorded which). Receptors were obtained from an adult woman who had mild COVID-19 (a few samples of this study predate the infection). Cell type and time point are not known.

V usage is TRBV15 and J usage is TRBJ1-4; D uncertain. The germline V and J ends were trimmed by 5 bases and 3 bases, with 13 bases remaining between them. Germline-derived CDR1 and CDR2 are LNHNV and YYDKDF (reference sequence). The CDR3 extends over 15 amino acids. The DNA of the CDR3 is TGTGCCACCAGCCCGCCTGGACCCTCTAATGAAAAACTGTTTTTT. It codes for CATSPPGPSNEKLFF.

This chain joins TRBV19 and TRBJ2-1; D gene uncertain. Germline CDR1 LNHDA, CDR2 SQIVND (reference sequence). Trimming took 5 bases from V and 0 from J, leaving 8 bases between them. The CDR3 spans 14 residues. CDR3 region: CASSLATSYNEQFF. The CDR3 DNA reads as TGTGCCAGTAGTCTGGCTACCTCCTACAATGAGCAGTTCTTC.

V is TRBV20-1 and J is TRBJ2-7, with D unresolved. The V and J ends lost 5 bases and 6 bases respectively, with 11 bases between them. CDR1 and CDR2 (germline): DFQATT, SNEGSKA (reference sequence). The CDR3 is made up of 11 amino acids. As DNA, the CDR3 is TGCAGTGCTGGACGGATAGCCGAGCAGTACTTC. Amino acids: CSAGRIAEQYF.

This clonotype was detected a few times. The rearrangement links TRBV18 to TRBJ2-7; 9 bases fit TRBD1. The V and J ends lost 4 bases and 12 bases, in that order; junction bases with no gene match: 13. Germline CDR1 and CDR2: KGHSH and LQKENI. The CDR3 sequence is 14 residues long. The CDR3 DNA reads as TGTGCCAGCTCACTCCAGGGACAGGGAGCCTTGGGGTACTTC. This encodes CASSLQGQGALGYF. Combining the CDR3 with reference TRBV18 and TRBJ2-7 gives the whole variable domain NAGVMQNPRHLVRRRGQEARLRCSPMKGHSHVYWYRQLPEEGLKFMVYLQKENIIDESGMPKERFSAEFPKEGPSILRIQQVVRGDSAAYFCASSLQGQGALGYFGPGTRLTVT.

This clonotype was detected many times. The chain links TRBV20-1 to TRBJ2-7; D is tentatively TRBD1 or TRBD2 (5 bases each). Germline CDR1 and CDR2: DFQATT and SNEGSKA (reference sequence). The CDR3 length is 14 residues. The V end was cut by 5 bases, the J end by 1 base, with 15 bases between. CDR3 DNA sequence: TGCAGTGCTTCCCCGGGACCCGGGTCCTACGAGCAGTACTTC. It codes for CSASPGPGSYEQYF.

This chain joins TRBV7-9 and TRBJ2-7; D possibly uses TRBD1 or TRBD2 (6 bases each). Germline V gene data show CDR1 as SEHNR and CDR2 as FQNEAQ (reference sequence). The CDR3 contains 12 residues. V lost 4 bases and J 7 bases, leaving 11 bases between the germline ends. CDR3 coding DNA: TGTGCCAGCAGCTCCCTAGGGGGGGAGCAGTACTTC. Amino acid sequence: CASSSLGGEQYF.

This sequence joins TRBV14 and TRBJ2-5; D gene uncertain. This CDR3 spans 14 amino acids. Germline CDR1 reads SGHDN; CDR2 reads FVKESK. V lost 2 bases and J lost 1, with 8 bases in between. The CDR3 DNA reads as TGTGCCAGCAGCCAATTGGGGTTCCAAGAGACCCAGTACTTC. This translates into CASSQLGFQETQYF.

The chain uses TRBV4-1 and TRBJ2-2; D not resolved. Germline lookup yields CDR1 MGHRA and CDR2 YSYEKL. The CDR3 length is 12 residues. The V and J ends lost 0 bases and 6 bases respectively, with 2 bases between them. CDR3 sequence reads: CASSQDAGELFF. The CDR3 nucleotides are TGCGCCAGCAGCCAAGACGCCGGGGAGCTGTTTTTT.

The chain recombines TRBV6-1 with TRBJ2-2; D is ambiguous. The CDR3 sequence is 14 residues long. Germline CDR1 and CDR2: MNHNS and SASEGT. The V and J ends lost 7 bases and 3 bases respectively, with 12 bases between them. CDR3 DNA sequence: TGTGCCAGCACCTCAATGGTCGACACCGGGGAGCTGTTTTTT. It specifies CASTSMVDTGELFF.

The sample holds a few counts of this clonotype. V and J are TRBV5-1 and TRBJ2-3, with TRBD1 matching over 9 bases. Germline values: CDR1 SGHRS, CDR2 YFSETQ. Trimming cost V 3 bases and J 4 bases; bases outside gene matches: 3. This CDR3 has 14 residues. CDR3 in amino acids: CASSSGQGPDTQYF. In DNA form, the CDR3 reads TGCGCCAGCAGCTCGGGACAGGGCCCAGATACGCAGTATTTT. Looking up the rest from reference TRBV5-1 and TRBJ2-3 gives the full variable domain: KAGVTQTPRYLIKTRGQQVTLSCSPISGHRSVSWYQQTPGQGLQFLFEYFSETQRNKGNFPGRFSGRQFSNSRSEMNVSTLELGDSALYLCASSSGQGPDTQYFGPGTRLTVL.

This chain uses TRBV20-1 with TRBJ2-2, with TRBD2 matching 8 bases. The CDR3 runs to 15 residues. Germline loops: CDR1 DFQATT, CDR2 SNEGSKA (reference sequence). Losses at the gene ends were 0 bases for V and 5 bases for J; bases not matched to a gene: 5. CDR3: CSARDRAGATGELFF. Here the CDR3 DNA reads TGCAGTGCTAGAGATCGAGCGGGAGCTACCGGGGAGCTGTTTTTT.

The V and J genes are TRBV2 and TRBJ2-1; 9 nucleotides agree with TRBD1. Trimming cost V 6 bases and J 0 bases; bases outside gene matches: 6. Germline CDR1 reads SNHLY; CDR2 reads FYNNEI. The CDR3 loop spans 16 amino acids. CDR3 DNA sequence: TGTGCCAGCAGCCGGGACAGGGATAGCTCCTACAATGAGCAGTTCTTC. Translated: CASSRDRDSSYNEQFF. Full variable domain (outside the CDR3, taken from reference TRBV2 and TRBJ2-1): EPEVTQTPSHQVTQMGQEVILRCVPISNHLYFYWYRQILGQKVEFLVSFYNNEISEKSEIFDDQFSVERPDGSNFTLKIRSTKLEDSAMYFCASSRDRDSSYNEQFFGPGTRLTVL.

The rearrangement joins TRBV5-1 to TRBJ2-1; 8 nucleotides align to TRBD1. Per germline, CDR1 SGHRS and CDR2 YFSETQ. J was trimmed by 0 bases and V by 5 bases; bases with no gene match: 4. The CDR3 consists of 15 residues. This CDR3 is CASSKTGDSYNEQFF. Written as DNA, the CDR3 is TGCGCCAGCAGTAAGACAGGGGACTCCTACAATGAGCAGTTCTTC.

This clonotype occurred a few times. The genes are TRBV7-2 and TRBJ1-1, with 7 positions matching TRBD1. The germline V gene has CDR1 SGHTA and CDR2 FQGNSA. The V and J ends lost 7 bases and 7 bases, in that order; junction bases with no gene match: 9. The CDR3 covers 13 residues. This chain's CDR3 is CASTPTGRGEAFF. CDR3 DNA sequence: TGTGCCAGCACCCCGACAGGGAGGGGTGAAGCTTTCTTT.

This chain uses TRBV12-3 or TRBV12-4 with TRBJ2-5, with unresolved D. The CDR3 is made up of 14 amino acids. V was cut by 2 bases and J by 5 bases, with 12 bases left in between. The CDR3 sequence: CASSLSGRSETQYF. As DNA, the CDR3 is TGTGCCAGCAGTTTATCGGGCAGGTCGGAGACCCAGTACTTC.

V gene TRBV12-3 or TRBV12-4 combines with J gene TRBJ2-2; 7 bases agree with TRBD2. CDR3 length: 16 amino acids. The V segment lost 4 bases and the J segment 2 bases; nucleotides outside the gene matches: 7. The CDR3, as DNA: TGTGCCAGCAGTTCCGCGGGACTAACCAACACCGGGGAGCTGTTTTTT. It yields the protein CASSSAGLTNTGELFF.

The V and J genes are TRBV14 and TRBJ2-3; 8 bases match TRBD1. Germline CDR1 reads SGHDN; CDR2 reads FVKESK. The CDR3 is made up of 17 amino acids. V lost 10 bases and J lost 2; bases outside the gene matches: 17. The chain's CDR3 is CATWRGRGPFPTDTQYF. The CDR3 coding sequence is TGTGCCACTTGGAGGGGCAGGGGGCCTTTTCCCACAGATACGCAGTATTTT.

J is TRBJ2-1 and V is TRBV10-3; 10 nucleotides align to TRBD2. Germline V gene sequence: CDR1 ENHRY, CDR2 SYGVKD. CDR3 length: 16 amino acids. V lost 7 bases to trimming and J lost 0 bases; unmatched junction nucleotides: 6. The CDR3 is CAITGTSGTSYNEQFF. CDR3 DNA sequence: TGTGCCATCACCGGTACTAGCGGGACCTCCTACAATGAGCAGTTCTTC.